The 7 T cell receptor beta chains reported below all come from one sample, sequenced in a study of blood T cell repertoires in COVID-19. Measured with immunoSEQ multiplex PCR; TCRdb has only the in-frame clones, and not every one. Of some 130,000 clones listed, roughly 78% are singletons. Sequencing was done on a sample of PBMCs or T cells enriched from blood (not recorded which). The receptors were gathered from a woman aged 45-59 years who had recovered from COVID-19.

The CDR3 here is CASSLGTSGGETQYF. Written as DNA, the CDR3 is TGTGCCAGCAGCCTTGGGACTAGCGGGGGGGAGACCCAGTACTTC. The chain joins TRBV28 to TRBJ2-5; 15 bases agree with TRBD2. The CDR3 consists of 15 residues. V lost 6 bases, J lost 5 bases, and 4 bases stayed unmatched. Germline V CDR1 and CDR2: MDHEN, SYDVKM.

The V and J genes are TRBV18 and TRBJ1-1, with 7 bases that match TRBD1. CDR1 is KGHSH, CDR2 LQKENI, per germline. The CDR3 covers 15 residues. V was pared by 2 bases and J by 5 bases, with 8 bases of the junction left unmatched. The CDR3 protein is CASSPSTAGGTEAFF. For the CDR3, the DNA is TGTGCCAGCTCACCATCGACCGCAGGGGGGACTGAAGCTTTCTTT.

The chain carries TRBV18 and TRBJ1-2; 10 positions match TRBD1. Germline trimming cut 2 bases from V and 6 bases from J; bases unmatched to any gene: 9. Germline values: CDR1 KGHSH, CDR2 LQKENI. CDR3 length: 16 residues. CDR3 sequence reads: CASSPDPDRGSHGYTF. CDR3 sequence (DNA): TGTGCCAGCTCACCAGACCCGGACAGGGGGTCCCATGGCTACACCTTC.

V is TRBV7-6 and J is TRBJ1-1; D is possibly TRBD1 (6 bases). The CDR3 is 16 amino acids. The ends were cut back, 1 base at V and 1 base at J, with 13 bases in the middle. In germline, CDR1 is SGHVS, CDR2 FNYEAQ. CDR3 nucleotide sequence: TGTGCCAGCAGCTTAGTTGGCGGCAGGGGGAACACTGAAGCTTTCTTT. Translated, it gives CASSLVGGRGNTEAFF.

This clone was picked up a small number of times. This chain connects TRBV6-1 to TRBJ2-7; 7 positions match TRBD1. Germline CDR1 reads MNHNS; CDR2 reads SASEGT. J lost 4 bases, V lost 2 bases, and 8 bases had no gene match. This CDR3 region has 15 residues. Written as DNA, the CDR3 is TGTGCCAGCAGTGAACGACAGGGACCGTTGTACGAGCAGTACGTC. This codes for CASSERQGPLYEQYV.

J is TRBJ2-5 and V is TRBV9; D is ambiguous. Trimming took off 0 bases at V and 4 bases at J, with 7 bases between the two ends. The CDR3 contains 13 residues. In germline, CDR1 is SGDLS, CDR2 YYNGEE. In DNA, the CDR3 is TGTGCCAGCAGCGTAGGGAGCTCAGAGACCCAGTACTTC. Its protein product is CASSVGSSETQYF.

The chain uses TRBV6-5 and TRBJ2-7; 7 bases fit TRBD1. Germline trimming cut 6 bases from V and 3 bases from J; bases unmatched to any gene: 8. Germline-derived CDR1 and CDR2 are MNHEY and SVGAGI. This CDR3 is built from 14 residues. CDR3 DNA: TGTGCCAGCAGGTCACAGGGGACGAGCTACGAGCAGTACGTC. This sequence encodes CASRSQGTSYEQYV.